The source of this TCR beta chain is a study of response to subunit inactivated influenza vaccine. In regard to this clonotype: Its target is not known.

Whole-study results and caveats: The authors suggested that few new T cells are recruited per seasonal influenza vaccination.

J was trimmed by 5 bases and V by 11 bases; bases with no gene match: 9. Germline V gene sequence: CDR1 MDHEN, CDR2 SYDVKM. The CDR3 length is 15 residues. MiXCR, applied by TCRdb to the RT-PCR reads, yields one record per CDR3 protein. Here the sample spans 500,000 to 600,000 distinct CDR3 sequences, 11% to 15% being singletons. The sample was PBMCs from blood, taken about 13 days after vaccination. The chain joins TRBV28 to TRBJ2-3; TRBD2 aligns across 14 bases. The receptor's source is a man aged 50-60 years who received an inactivated influenza vaccine. The chain's CDR3 is CAYAPGTSGRDTQYF. CDR3 coding DNA: TGTGCCTACGCCCCCGGGACTAGCGGGAGAGATACGCAGTATTTT.